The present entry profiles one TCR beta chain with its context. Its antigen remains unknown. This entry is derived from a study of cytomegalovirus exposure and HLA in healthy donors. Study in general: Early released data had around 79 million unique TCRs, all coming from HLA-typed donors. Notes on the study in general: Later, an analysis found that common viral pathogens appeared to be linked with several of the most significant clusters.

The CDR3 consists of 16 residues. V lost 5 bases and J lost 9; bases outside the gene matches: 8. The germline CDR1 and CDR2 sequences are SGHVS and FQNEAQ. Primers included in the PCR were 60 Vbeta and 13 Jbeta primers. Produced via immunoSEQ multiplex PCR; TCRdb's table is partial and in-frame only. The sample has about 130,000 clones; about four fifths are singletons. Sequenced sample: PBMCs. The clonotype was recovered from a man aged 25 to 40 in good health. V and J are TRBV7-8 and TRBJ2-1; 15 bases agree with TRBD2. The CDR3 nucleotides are TGTGCCAGCAGCAACCCGGGACTAGCGGGAGGAGGTGAGCAGTTCTTC. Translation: CASSNPGLAGGGEQFF.